The 18 T cell receptor beta chains below were found in one sample sequenced in a study of blood T cell repertoires in COVID-19. Assay: immunoSEQ multiplex PCR; the TCRdb copy retains only in-frame clones and omits some. The repertoire holds 400,000 to 550,000 clones, with nearly 90% as singletons. The specimen sequenced was PBMCs or T cells enriched from blood (not recorded which). The receptor source for this set is a woman between 18 and 29 years old with acute COVID-19.

This clone has a single count. V usage is TRBV21-1 and J usage is TRBJ2-5; TRBD1 is taken as the D call from the table, unchecked against the DNA. TRBV21-1 is deemed a pseudogene. The CDR3 runs 14 residues. CDR3 coding DNA: TGTGCGGAAGGGGGAGTTGAGGACCAAGAGACCCAGTACTTC. It yields the protein CAEGGVEDQETQYF.

The chain joins TRBV5-1 to TRBJ1-1; D might be TRBD1 (5 bases). CDR1 and CDR2 from the germline V gene are SGHRS and YFSETQ. This CDR3 contains 15 residues. V lost 0 bases, J lost 1 base, and 10 bases lay in between. This chain's CDR3 is CASSLVMGPNTEAFF. DNA for the CDR3: TGCGCCAGCAGCTTGGTTATGGGGCCGAACACTGAAGCTTTCTTT.

The V and J genes are TRBV24-1 and TRBJ2-1; tentative D call: TRBD1 (5 bases). CDR1 is KGHDR and CDR2 is SFDVKD in the germline V gene. V was trimmed by 3 bases and J by 7 bases, leaving 15 bases between them. CDR3 size: 15 residues. The CDR3 loop is CATSDPIQVGNEQFF. DNA of the CDR3: TGTGCCACCAGTGATCCCATACAGGTCGGGAATGAGCAGTTCTTC.

The chain carries TRBV6-5 and TRBJ2-3; D is unresolved. Between the trimmed V and J ends, which lost 2 bases and 1 base, there was a span of 10 bases. The germline V gene encodes CDR1 MNHEY and CDR2 SVGAGI. The CDR3 extends over 15 amino acids. This CDR3 is CASSYPREGTDTQYF. The CDR3 nucleotides read TGTGCCAGCAGTTACCCAAGAGAAGGCACAGATACGCAGTATTTT.

The chain links TRBV6-2 or TRBV6-3 to TRBJ2-7; possible D gene TRBD1, 5 bases. V dropped 3 bases and J dropped 3 bases, with 15 bases sitting between them. CDR1 MNHEY and CDR2 SVGEGT come from the germline V gene. This CDR3 is built from 15 residues. CDR3 protein: CASSYMSGNLYEQYF. The CDR3 coding sequence is TGTGCCAGCAGTTATATGTCAGGGAATCTCTACGAGCAGTACTTC.

V is TRBV5-1 and J is TRBJ1-4; a possible D gene is TRBD1 (6 bases). CDR1 and CDR2 (germline): SGHRS, YFSETQ. V lost 4 bases to trimming and J lost 1 base, with 11 bases between them. This CDR3 is 15 amino acids long. CDR3 sequence (DNA): TGCGCCAGCAGCCCGGGCAGGGGAACTAATGAAAAACTGTTTTTT. Its protein is CASSPGRGTNEKLFF.

This clone has a single count. The chain employs TRBV2 and TRBJ1-2, with D possibly TRBD1 on 6 matching bases. Germline CDR1 and CDR2: SNHLY and FYNNEI. The CDR3 covers 12 residues. The V end was cut by 8 bases, the J end by 6 bases, with 13 bases between. Here the CDR3 reads CASLRGGDGYTF. The CDR3 bases are TGTGCCAGCCTCAGGGGTGGGGATGGCTACACCTTC.

The chain recombines TRBV18 with TRBJ1-2, with 10 bases fitting TRBD1. CDR1 is KGHSH and CDR2 is LQKENI in the germline V gene. This CDR3 is 15 amino acids long. The J segment lost 4 bases and the V segment lost 4 bases, leaving 6 bases of the junction unmatched. The DNA for the CDR3 is TGTGCCAGCTCACTGGGACAGGGGTCCTCCTATGGCTACACCTTC. Translation: CASSLGQGSSYGYTF.

J is TRBJ2-7 and V is TRBV6-5; 7 nucleotides align to TRBD1. This CDR3 contains 14 residues. J was trimmed by 0 bases and V by 8 bases; bases with no gene match: 7. The germline CDR1 and CDR2 sequences are MNHEY and SVGAGI. CDR3 DNA sequence: TGTGCCAGCGGCCCCGGACAGGTCTCCTACGAGCAGTACTTC. Residues: CASGPGQVSYEQYF.

This clone was recorded once. The V gene is TRBV18, the J gene TRBJ2-7; 8 bases line up with TRBD2. Germline trimming cut 0 bases from V and 5 bases from J; bases unmatched to any gene: 9. The CDR3 covers 16 residues. Germline CDR1 is KGHSH and CDR2 is LQKENI. In DNA, the CDR3 is TGTGCCAGCTCACCACCCGCGGGAGGAGGTAGAAACGAGCAGTACTTC. Translating gives CASSPPAGGGRNEQYF.

This chain connects TRBV13 to TRBJ1-1, with D possibly being TRBD1 (5 bases). Between the trimmed V and J ends, which lost 7 bases and 7 bases, there was a span of 22 bases. The CDR3 extends over 15 amino acids. CDR1 is PRHDT, CDR2 FYEKMQ, per germline (reference sequence). The CDR3 is CASTPRDYLLGEAFF. DNA for the CDR3: TGTGCCAGCACCCCTCGGGACTACCTTCTGGGTGAAGCTTTCTTT. The full variable domain, rest sourced from reference TRBV13 and TRBJ1-1, is AAGVIQSPRHLIKEKRETATLKCYPIPRHDTVYWYQQGPGQDPQFLISFYEKMQSDKGSIPDRFSAQQFSDYHSELNMSSLELGDSALYFCASTPRDYLLGEAFFGQGTRLTVV.

The chain combines TRBV28 with TRBJ1-3, with 7 positions matching TRBD1. Germline CDR1 and CDR2: MDHEN and SYDVKM. This CDR3 contains 14 residues. The V and J ends lost 6 bases and 2 bases, in that order; junction bases with no gene match: 4. The CDR3 nucleotides read TGTGCCAGCAGAATGACAGGGACTGGAAACACCATATATTTT. Translating it yields CASRMTGTGNTIYF. Filled out from reference TRBV28 and TRBJ1-3, the complete variable domain reads DVKVTQSSRYLVKRTGEKVFLECVQDMDHENMFWYRQDPGLGLRLIYFSYDVKMKEKGDIPEGYSVSREKKERFSLILESASTNQTSMYLCASRMTGTGNTIYFGEGSWLTVV.

CDR3 protein: CASSTGTGGWDEQFF. The CDR3 region has the DNA TGTGCCAGCAGCACGGGGACAGGGGGCTGGGATGAGCAGTTCTTC. The V call is TRBV7-3, the J call TRBJ2-1; the match to TRBD1 covers 12 bases. V trimming: 5 bases; J trimming: 8 bases; junction bases outside the gene matches: 7. Germline V gives CDR1 SGHTA, CDR2 FQGTGA. The CDR3 length is 15 residues.

The chain uses TRBV18 and TRBJ2-1; D may be TRBD2 (5 bases). Trimming took off 3 bases at V and 0 bases at J, with 12 bases between the two ends. Germline CDR1 is KGHSH and CDR2 is LQKENI. The CDR3 runs to 16 residues. CDR3: CASSPSVSDSYNEQFF. The CDR3, as DNA: TGTGCCAGCTCACCCTCAGTTAGCGACTCCTACAATGAGCAGTTCTTC.

V and J are TRBV9 and TRBJ1-1, with a tentative D call TRBD1 (6 bases). V was cut by 6 bases and J by 0 bases, with 15 bases left in between. The germline V gene encodes CDR1 SGDLS and CDR2 YYNGEE. The CDR3 consists of 15 residues. CDR3 sequence: CASTRQEEMNTEAFF. The CDR3 DNA is TGTGCCAGCACCAGACAGGAGGAAATGAACACTGAAGCTTTCTTT.

This chain links TRBV30 with TRBJ1-5; 8 nucleotides match TRBD1. V dropped 2 bases and J dropped 4; count of bases not matched to a gene: 4. Germline V gene data show CDR1 as GTSNPN and CDR2 as SVGIG (reference sequence). The CDR3 has 14 residues. The CDR3: CAWSQGAWNQPQHF. CDR3 coding DNA: TGTGCCTGGAGTCAGGGGGCCTGGAATCAGCCCCAGCATTTT.

The rearrangement links TRBV19 to TRBJ1-1; D perhaps matches TRBD1 (6 bases). This CDR3 is 10 amino acids long. Between the trimmed V and J ends, which lost 8 bases and 13 bases, there was a span of 14 bases. In germline, CDR1 is LNHDA, CDR2 SQIVND (reference sequence). The CDR3 nucleotides read TGTGCCAGTGGGACACCCACGGGTTTCTTT. As protein: CASGTPTGFF.

The genes are TRBV14 and TRBJ2-3; TRBD2 agrees at 9 bases. The germline gives CDR1 SGHDN, CDR2 FVKESK. The CDR3 loop spans 18 amino acids. J was trimmed by 4 bases and V by 0 bases; bases with no gene match: 11. As DNA, the CDR3 is TGTGCCAGCAGCCAAGAGATCGGCCTAGCGGGGTCGGCAGATACGCAGTATTTT. This sequence encodes CASSQEIGLAGSADTQYF. Combining the CDR3 with reference TRBV14 and TRBJ2-3 gives the whole variable domain EAGVTQFPSHSVIEKGQTVTLRCDPISGHDNLYWYRRVMGKEIKFLLHFVKESKQDESGMPNNRFLAERTGGTYSTLKVQPAELEDSGVYFCASSQEIGLAGSADTQYFGPGTRLTVL.